Sequencing of this T cell receptor (beta chain) was carried out in a study of T-cell memory formation after mild COVID-19. CDR3 length: 16 amino acids. CDR1 is SGHKS and CDR2 is YYEKEE in the germline V gene (reference sequence). The junction had 10 bases not matched to a gene; V was cut back by 5 bases and J by 2 bases. 5'RACE primed at constant segments yielded TCR alpha and TCR beta cDNA libraries bearing sample barcodes and UMIs. Via MiXCR, TCRdb re-called the 5' RACE reads, giving one row per CDR3 protein. This table has 550,000 to 650,000 distinct CDR3 sequences, 15% to 20% appearing once. The chain is built from TRBV5-5 and TRBJ2-1; TRBD1 aligns across 7 bases. Specimen: PBMCs or a T cell subset sorted from them (not recorded which). The sequence was obtained from an adult woman who had mild COVID-19 (a few samples of this study predate the infection). Cell type and time point are not known. The CDR3 DNA reads as TGTGCCAGCAGGCCCAGACAGGGCCCGACCTACAATGAGCAGTTCTTC. Protein sequence: CASRPRQGPTYNEQFF.